The source of this T cell receptor beta chain is a study of T cells in Graves' hyperthyroidism and ophthalmopathy (dated 2019 in TCRdb). As for the study more broadly: Peripheral blood samples were taken at initial diagnosis, before any treatment was given. Following sampling, methimazole starting at 30 mg daily was given to hyperthyroidism patients, and high-dose intravenous methylprednisolone was given to ophthalmopathy patients. Thyroid tissue and blood T-cell repertoires from six or seven Graves' hyperthyroidism patients were also compared in the study. TCR V-J signatures able to tell the groups apart were searched for in a discovery cohort of approximately 95 patients, of whom over 40 had Graves' ophthalmopathy and around 57 had stable Graves' hyperthyroidism. Prospective prediction of ophthalmopathy was tested in an independent validation cohort consisting of roughly 20 hyperthyroidism patients and approximately 16 patients who later progressed to ophthalmopathy. The approximately 98 discovery patients were randomly divided into training and test sets at a 7:3 ratio. TCR Vbeta CDR3 sequencing of fewer than 150 peripheral blood samples (under 45 ophthalmopathy, roughly 72 hyperthyroidism and 17 progressor patients) is reported in the paper. General findings and caveats noted by the study authors: No statistical method was used to fix the sample size in advance, and group allocation was not hidden from the investigators. Most expanded thyroid clonotypes (frequency above 0.001) were also detected in blood, a finding suggesting that blood repertoires may reflect thyroid immune responses. In validation, the model predicted progression to ophthalmopathy with over 60% sensitivity and approximately 78% specificity, a median of around 6.6 months before onset. A 13 V-J signature model separated ophthalmopathy from stable hyperthyroidism, with about 90% sensitivity and 81.08% specificity in cross-validation and 80%/75% in testing.

The CDR3 goes from the cysteine to the phenylalanine over 13 residues. Just CDR3 DNA is preserved here, 39 bases in frame from base 1. In the germline V gene, CDR1 corresponds to SNHLY and CDR2 to FYNNEI. Between the V and J ends, shortened by 6 bases and 3 bases respectively, the junction contains 9 bases. Hyperthyroidism patients were newly diagnosed, with disease duration under 2 months, and aged 18 to 65 years. Any patient with an uncontrolled infection, another autoimmune disease, pregnancy or lactation was excluded. Clinical symptoms, serum thyroxine and TRAb, thyroid ultrasound, and orbital computed tomography formed the basis for the diagnoses. For progressor patients, blood was drawn at the first diagnosis of hyperthyroidism, before any ophthalmopathy symptoms had appeared. PBMCs were separated from roughly 10 ml of fresh peripheral blood using Ficoll-Paque density gradient centrifugation. Progressor patients were first diagnosed with Graves' hyperthyroidism and then developed ophthalmopathy during follow-up. Total RNA was extracted with Trizol reagent, and quality was checked on an Agilent 2100 Bioanalyzer.

This clonotype showed up many times. Its antigen target is currently unknown. One base away there is no much larger clone; base qualities are not given. The TCR beta CDR3 regions were amplified from RNA transcripts. For the first round of RT-PCR on the TCR CDR3, the HTBI primer set was used together with the Qiagen OneStep RT-PCR kit. The libraries were constructed in a second round of multiplex PCR and then size-selected and purified. Paired-end sequencing of the libraries was performed with 100 bp reads on an Illumina HiSeq2000. Turning to the authors' computational methods: SOAPnuke was used to process the raw data, removing reads that contained adapters or uncalled bases, had a mean Phred below 15, or lacked an exact match to the constant primer or identifier. COPE v1.2.5 was used to merge high-quality paired reads, and clonotypes were defined as unique nucleotide sequences. MiTCR v1.1 was used to align clonotypes to the IMGT TRBV, TRBD and TRBJ reference segments. Only V-J combinations with frequency above 0.0001, covering roughly 99% of repertoires, were analysed. The TCS score was defined as the ratio of F50 (clonal expansion) to E x V (chaos), calculated using BLOSUM62-based TCRdist between CDR3 peptides within each V-J. Welch's t-statistics and random forest reduced around 520 V-J features to under 15, which were used in a naive Bayes classifier (R e1071). TCRdb took the public reads, trimmed them with fastp at Q25, ran MiXCR for clone calling and kept in-frame beta chains. Rows with a matching CDR3 protein are joined into one entry that keeps the most common DNA and genes. The V and J calls and clone size come from TCRdb's table, not from the authors' own analysis. The sample contains about 380,000 distinct CDR3 sequences, about 14% of them found a single time. In total, the top ten clones hold about 20% of the sample.

What was sequenced was blood. The source is a man aged 30 to 45 with Graves' hyperthyroidism that later progressed to Graves' ophthalmopathy. The V and J genes are TRBV2 and TRBJ2-1; the D region possibly corresponds to TRBD1 (6 bases align). Here is the DNA: TGTGCCAGCAGGGTGGACAGCTACAATGAGCAGTTCTTC. This yields the protein CASRVDSYNEQFF.